This is a list of T cell receptor beta chains from one sample in a study of PD-1 blockade in classical Hodgkin lymphoma. TCRdb's copy holds only in-frame clones and misses some; the assay was immunoSEQ multiplex PCR. This sample carries roughly 62,000 clones, 88% of them seen once, and the ten largest clones take approximately 12%. Sample: peripheral blood mononuclear cells (PBMCs), taken at baseline. All receptors derive from a human donor with classical Hodgkin lymphoma. Each CDR3 is given with its conserved first and last residue. D genes are given only for firm matches. Size is omitted from some rows. Given values are once, few, many or a class for expanded clones.

d_call j_call v_call clone_size cdr3_nt cdr3_aa
NA TRBJ2-7 TRBV2 NA TGTGCCAGCAGTTCTACGAACTACGAGCAGTACTTC CASSSTNYEQYF
NA TRBJ1-4 TRBV11-3 NA TGTGCCAGCAGCCCTCACCACAGAGCAACTAATGAAAAACTGTTTTTT CASSPHHRATNEKLFF
NA TRBJ1-2 TRBV9 NA TGTGCCAGCGTAAGAACATTGGGGGTCAACGGCAATTATGGCTACACCTTC CASVRTLGVNGNYGYTF
TRBD2 TRBJ2-3 TRBV4-3 once TGCGCCAGCAGCCAAGATCGAGAGGGGGCTAGCGGGGCCCAAGATACGCAGTATTTT CASSQDREGASGAQDTQYF
NA TRBJ2-2 TRBV6-4 NA TGTGCCAGCAGTGACGAAGGGAACACCGGGGAGCTGTTTTTT CASSDEGNTGELFF
NA TRBJ1-3 TRBV7-3 NA TGTGCCAGCAGCTTTACCGGCAGCTCTGGAAACACCATATATTTT CASSFTGSSGNTIYF
NA TRBJ2-3 TRBV5-6 once TGTGCCAGCAGCTTCGAAAACACAGATACGCAGTATTTT CASSFENTDTQYF
NA TRBJ2-1 TRBV7-1 NA TGTGCCAGCAGCTTGCAGGGTGGAGGTGAGCAGTTCTTC CASSLQGGGEQFF
NA TRBJ2-7 TRBV27 NA TGTGCCAGCTCCTCCCTGCCGGCCTACGAGCAGTACTTC CASSSLPAYEQYF
NA TRBJ1-1 TRBV6-9 NA TGTGCCAGCAAGCTTGGGGTATGGACTGAAGCTTTCTTT CASKLGVWTEAFF
NA TRBJ1-5 TRBV5-5 few TGTGCCAGCAGCCGACAGGGCAATCAGCCCCAGCATTTT CASSRQGNQPQHF
TRBD2 TRBJ2-1 TRBV7-6 NA TGTGCCAGCAGGGAACAAGCGGGGAGGGATCCGTTCTTC CASREQAGRDPFF
NA TRBJ2-3 TRBV9 NA TGTGCCAGCAGCGTAGCGGCAGCGGGCACAGATACGCAGTATTTT CASSVAAAGTDTQYF
NA TRBJ1-1 TRBV2 NA TGTGCCAGCAGTGTAGGCCCGAAGAACACTGAAGCTTTCTTT CASSVGPKNTEAFF
TRBD1 TRBJ2-1 TRBV7-9 NA TGTGCCAGCAGCCCGGGACAGGGGGTTTTCTACAATGAGCAGTTCTTC CASSPGQGVFYNEQFF
TRBD1 TRBJ2-3 TRBV7-2 NA TGTGCCAGCAGGCTTCGACAGGGCGGCACAGATACGCAGTATTTT CASRLRQGGTDTQYF
TRBD2 TRBJ2-1 TRBV6-1 NA TGTGCCAGCAGTGAAGGGGGGGGCTACAATGAGCAGTTCTTC CASSEGGGYNEQFF
NA TRBJ1-2 TRBV6-1 NA TGTGCCAGCAGTGATCCCGCATGGGGCTATGGCTACACCTTC CASSDPAWGYGYTF
NA TRBJ2-7 TRBV11-3 NA TGCGCCAGCAGCCAAGATACAGTCCCCTACCAGCAGTACTTC CASSQDTVPYQQYF
TRBD1 TRBJ2-1 TRBV5-1 NA TGCGCCAGCAGCCCGGGACAGGTTCACAATGAGCAGTTCTTC CASSPGQVHNEQFF
NA TRBJ2-3 TRBV30 NA TGTGCCTGGAAAGGGGATACGCAGTATTTT CAWKGDTQYF
TRBD1 TRBJ1-3 TRBV6-1 NA TGTGCCAGCATTTTACAGGGGGCTGGAAACACCATATATTTT CASILQGAGNTIYF
NA TRBJ1-2 TRBV6-1 NA TGTGCCAGCAGTCCTCCGGCGGGGAGGTACAACGGCTACACCTTC CASSPPAGRYNGYTF